These 13 T cell receptor beta chains were all obtained from the same sample, sequenced in a study of blood T cell repertoires in COVID-19. Data came from immunoSEQ multiplex PCR; TCRdb stores just in-frame clones and leaves some out. The table includes 200,000 to 250,000 clones, around four fifths detected once. The source material was peripheral blood. Every receptor here comes from a woman of 80 years or more with acute or convalescent COVID-19.

The chain joins TRBV15 to TRBJ1-4, with a tentative D call TRBD1 (6 bases). The CDR3 consists of 16 residues. V was cut by 1 base and J by 7 bases, with 16 bases left in between. CDR1 and CDR2 from the germline V gene are LNHNV and YYDKDF (reference sequence). CDR3 nucleotides: TGTGCCACCAGCAGAGTCAGGGGAGTATTATTTGAAAAACTGTTTTTT. As protein: CATSRVRGVLFEKLFF.

The rearrangement links TRBV7-2 to TRBJ2-2; the D is unclear. V was pared by 5 bases and J by 9 bases, with 10 bases between. Germline V CDR1 and CDR2: SGHTA, FQGNSA. There are 12 residues in the CDR3. CDR3 protein: CASSPIARELFF. CDR3 DNA: TGTGCCAGCAGCCCGATTGCGCGGGAGCTGTTTTTT.

The table lists this clone with a count of one. The J gene is TRBJ2-3, the V gene TRBV19, with 8 bases fitting TRBD1. CDR1 is LNHDA, CDR2 SQIVND, per germline (reference sequence). The CDR3 spans 15 residues. V was clipped by 3 bases and J by 2 bases; unmatched bases: 4. CDR3 residues: CASSMGRGLTDTQYF. In nucleotides, the CDR3 is TGTGCCAGTAGTATGGGCAGGGGGCTCACAGATACGCAGTATTTT. The variable domain in full, completed from reference TRBV19 and TRBJ2-3, reads DGGITQSPKYLFRKEGQNVTLSCEQNLNHDAMYWYRQDPGQGLRLIYYSQIVNDFQKGDIAEGYSVSREKKESFPLTVTSAQKNPTAFYLCASSMGRGLTDTQYFGPGTRLTVL.

J is TRBJ1-2 and V is TRBV3-1 (or the pseudogene TRBV3-2), with 7 nucleotides matching TRBD1. The V gene's germline CDR1 is LGHDT and CDR2 YNNKEL (reference sequence). The CDR3 extends over 13 amino acids. Trimming removed 4 bases from V and 3 bases from J; junction bases left unmatched: 2. The CDR3 here is CASSPRGDYGYTF. DNA for the CDR3: TGTGCCAGCAGCCCCAGGGGGGACTATGGCTACACCTTC.

The chain is built from TRBV5-4 and TRBJ2-6; TRBD2 matches at 8 bases. The CDR3 consists of 16 residues. The germline CDR1 and CDR2 sequences are SGHNT and YYREEE (reference sequence). The junction had 6 bases not matched to a gene; V was cut back by 3 bases and J by 4 bases. The CDR3 reads CASSSPGGSGANVLTF. The CDR3 nucleotides read TGTGCCAGCAGCTCTCCGGGGGGGTCAGGGGCCAACGTCCTGACTTTC. Variable domain in full (rest from reference TRBV5-4 and TRBJ2-6): ETGVTQSPTHLIKTRGQQVTLRCSSQSGHNTVSWYQQALGQGPQFIFQYYREEENGRGNFPPRFSGLQFPNYSSELNVNALELDDSALYLCASSSPGGSGANVLTFGAGSRLTVL.

This chain joins TRBV16 and TRBJ2-1, with D possibly matching TRBD2 (5 bases). Germline-derived CDR1 and CDR2 are KGHSY and FQNENV. Between the trimmed V and J ends, which lost 0 bases and 6 bases, there was a span of 9 bases. This CDR3 has 14 residues. DNA for the CDR3: TGTGCCAGCAGCCAATCAAGGAGCGGCAATGAGCAGTTCTTC. Amino acids: CASSQSRSGNEQFF.

V gene TRBV30 combines with J gene TRBJ1-3; no firm D call. CDR3 length: 12 amino acids. Germline V gene lookup returns CDR1 GTSNPN and CDR2 SVGIG (reference sequence). CDR3 region: CARAGSGNTIYF. The CDR3 DNA reads as TGTGCTCGGGCGGGCTCTGGAAACACCATATATTTT.

This chain connects TRBV5-1 to TRBJ1-6, with D possibly being TRBD1 (5 bases). The CDR3 has 16 residues. Trimming left V 0 bases short and J 8 bases short, with 15 bases between. Germline V gene lookup returns CDR1 SGHRS and CDR2 YFSETQ. The CDR3 bases are TGCGCCAGCAGCTTGGTCGGGCAGGGCGTAGATTCACCCCTCCACTTT. As protein: CASSLVGQGVDSPLHF.

This sequence joins TRBV5-1 and TRBJ1-6; D might be TRBD1 (6 bases). Germline V gives CDR1 SGHRS, CDR2 YFSETQ. V dropped 0 bases and J dropped 3 bases, with 10 bases sitting between them. CDR3 size: 16 residues. CDR3 amino acids: CASSLGRGNYNSPLHF. CDR3 DNA: TGCGCCAGCAGCTTGGGCAGGGGAAACTATAATTCACCCCTCCACTTT.

The chain combines TRBV13 with TRBJ2-5, with 14 bases aligning to TRBD2. V lost 4 bases and J lost 5; bases outside the gene matches: 3. The germline V gene has CDR1 PRHDT and CDR2 FYEKMQ (reference sequence). The CDR3 covers 15 residues. The CDR3 sequence: CASSYGLAGGETQYF. CDR3 bases: TGTGCCAGCAGCTACGGACTAGCGGGAGGCGAGACCCAGTACTTC.

V gene TRBV7-2 combines with J gene TRBJ2-3, with TRBD2 identical over 12 bases. The CDR3 is made up of 17 amino acids. Trimming at V came to 0 bases and at J to 5 bases, leaving 6 bases not matched to a gene. The germline CDR1 and CDR2 sequences are SGHTA and FQGNSA. The CDR3 bases are TGTGCCAGCAGCTTAGCGCTATCTAGCGGGGGGGTAGATACGCAGTATTTT. It specifies CASSLALSSGGVDTQYF.

This chain connects TRBV5-1 to TRBJ1-4; TRBD1 might be the D (6 bases). This CDR3 contains 16 residues. With 4 bases removed from V and 1 base from J, the gap between germline ends came to 14 bases. CDR1 is SGHRS and CDR2 is YFSETQ in the germline V gene. The CDR3 region is CASSPMQGRTNEKLFF. The DNA for the CDR3 is TGCGCCAGCAGCCCTATGCAGGGGAGAACTAATGAAAAACTGTTTTTT.

This clone was observed a handful of times. The V call is TRBV12-3 or TRBV12-4, the J call TRBJ1-2; 7 bases agree with TRBD1. J lost 8 bases, V lost 5 bases, and 8 bases had no gene match. The CDR3 covers 13 residues. CDR3: CASSGTVGGGYTF. DNA of the CDR3: TGTGCCAGCAGTGGGACAGTTGGAGGCGGCTACACCTTC.